Included here is one T cell receptor (beta chain) sequence, with context. The CDR3 covers 14 residues. Germline V CDR1 and CDR2: SGHVS, FQNEAQ. Germline trimming cut 5 bases from V and 5 bases from J; bases unmatched to any gene: 6. The source of the sample is a study of CD8 T cells in Susac syndrome. RNA totalling roughly 0.45 to 1 ug underwent reverse transcription with random hexamers. TCRdb re-analysed the immunoSEQ multiplex PCR reads in MiXCR, keeping a single row per CDR3 protein. The sample includes 120,000 or so distinct CDR3 sequences, just under 95% of them seen just once. Input material: CD8+ T cells from PBMCs. The chain joins TRBV7-8 to TRBJ2-1; 7 nucleotides agree with TRBD1. The receptor was isolated from a human donor with Susac syndrome. The CDR3 reads CASSTGTANNEQFF. In nucleotides, the CDR3 is TGTGCCAGCAGCACGGGGACAGCCAACAATGAGCAGTTCTTC. Complete variable domain (other parts from reference TRBV7-8 and TRBJ2-1): GAGVSQSPRYKVAKRGQDVALRCDPISGHVSLFWYQQALGQGPEFLTYFQNEAQLDKSGLPSDRFFAERPEGSVSTLKIQRTQQEDSAVYLCASSTGTANNEQFFGPGTRLTVL.